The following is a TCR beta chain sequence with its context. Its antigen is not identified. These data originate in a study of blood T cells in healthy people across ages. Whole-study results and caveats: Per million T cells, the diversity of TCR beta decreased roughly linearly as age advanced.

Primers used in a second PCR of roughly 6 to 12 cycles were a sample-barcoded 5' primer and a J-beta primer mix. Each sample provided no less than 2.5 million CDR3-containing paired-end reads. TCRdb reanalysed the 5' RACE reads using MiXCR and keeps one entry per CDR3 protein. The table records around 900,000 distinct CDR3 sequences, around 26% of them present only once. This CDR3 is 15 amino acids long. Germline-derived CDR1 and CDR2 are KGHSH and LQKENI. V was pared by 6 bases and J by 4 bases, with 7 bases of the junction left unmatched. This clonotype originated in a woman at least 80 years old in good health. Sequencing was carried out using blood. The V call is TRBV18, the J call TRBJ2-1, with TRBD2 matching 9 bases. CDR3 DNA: TGTGCCAGCTCCCTTCTAGCGGGGAAATACAATGAGCAGTTCTTC. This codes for CASSLLAGKYNEQFF.